A single sample is the source of the 3 T cell receptor beta chains below, sequenced in a study of blood T cell repertoires in COVID-19. Profiled with immunoSEQ multiplex PCR; TCRdb holds only in-frame clones, not every one. The table shows approximately 300,000 clones, with approximately 88% occurring only once. Sequenced material: PBMCs or T cells enriched from blood (not recorded which). These receptors were collected from a man between 60 and 75 years old who had recovered from COVID-19.

Worth noting for this clone: One end of the junction does not line up with germline, which may come from a read error. The CDR3 here is CASSARIFNQQFF. The CDR3 coding sequence is TGTGCCAGCAGCGCCAGAATATTCAATCAGCAGTTCTTC. This sequence joins TRBV9 and TRBJ2-1; D gene unclear. From germline, CDR1 is SGDLS and CDR2 YYNGEE. The CDR3 covers 13 residues.

The chain has TRBV5-6 and TRBJ2-2, with TRBD1 matching over 8 bases. In germline, CDR1 is SGHDT, CDR2 YYEEEE. CDR3 size: 15 residues. With 4 bases clipped from V and 5 bases from J, the junction kept 7 bases outside the gene matches. CDR3 DNA: TGTGCCAGCAGCCCGTGGGACAGGATGACCGGGGAGCTGTTTTTT. It is translated as CASSPWDRMTGELFF.

V is TRBV4-1 and J is TRBJ2-3, with 12 bases that match TRBD2. The CDR3 has 21 amino acids. Germline lookup yields CDR1 MGHRA and CDR2 YSYEKL. The ends lost 0 bases at V and 1 base at J; junction bases unmatched: 14. In DNA, the CDR3 is TGCGCCAGCAGCCAAGATATCTCTAGCGGGAGGGGAAGTTTGGGCACAGATACGCAGTATTTT. It specifies CASSQDISSGRGSLGTDTQYF.